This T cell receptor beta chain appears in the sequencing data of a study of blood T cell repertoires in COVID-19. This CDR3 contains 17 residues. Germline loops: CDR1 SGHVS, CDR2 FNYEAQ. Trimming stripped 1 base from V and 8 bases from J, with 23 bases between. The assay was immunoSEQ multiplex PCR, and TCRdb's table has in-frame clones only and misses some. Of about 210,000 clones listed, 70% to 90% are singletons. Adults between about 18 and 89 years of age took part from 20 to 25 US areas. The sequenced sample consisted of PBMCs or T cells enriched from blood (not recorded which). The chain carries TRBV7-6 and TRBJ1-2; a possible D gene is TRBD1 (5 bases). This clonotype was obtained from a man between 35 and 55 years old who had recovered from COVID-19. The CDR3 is CASSLGGAHQRAKGYTF. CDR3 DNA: TGTGCCAGCAGCTTAGGTGGGGCGCACCAACGGGCTAAGGGCTACACCTTC.